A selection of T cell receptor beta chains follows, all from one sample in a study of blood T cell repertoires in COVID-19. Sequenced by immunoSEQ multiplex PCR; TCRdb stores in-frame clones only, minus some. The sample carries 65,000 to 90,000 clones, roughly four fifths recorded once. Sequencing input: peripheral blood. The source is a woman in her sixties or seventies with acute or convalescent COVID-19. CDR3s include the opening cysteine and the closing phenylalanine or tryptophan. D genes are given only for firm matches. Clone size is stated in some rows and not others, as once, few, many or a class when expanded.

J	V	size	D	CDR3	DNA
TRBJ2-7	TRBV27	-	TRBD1	CASSRTGVTYEQYF	TGTGCCAGCAGCCGGACAGGAGTAACCTACGAGCAGTACTTC
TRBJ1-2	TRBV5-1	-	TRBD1	CASSLDGTGVPYGYTF	TGCGCCAGCAGCTTGGACGGGACAGGGGTCCCCTATGGCTACACCTTC
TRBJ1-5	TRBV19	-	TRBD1	CASSSYRDRVANQPQHF	TGTGCCAGTAGTTCCTACCGGGACAGGGTGGCAAATCAGCCCCAGCATTTT
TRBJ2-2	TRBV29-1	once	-	CSVVRGRELFF	TGCAGCGTTGTCCGTGGCCGGGAGCTGTTTTTT
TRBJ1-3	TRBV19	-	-	CASSPRLGSGNTIYF	TGTGCCAGTAGCCCCAGACTCGGCTCTGGAAACACCATATATTTT
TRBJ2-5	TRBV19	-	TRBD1	CASSITGAGETQYF	TGTGCCAGTTCAATCACAGGGGCGGGAGAGACCCAGTACTTC
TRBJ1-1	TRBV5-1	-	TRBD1	CASGRTGNTEAFF	TGCGCCAGCGGACGGACAGGGAACACTGAAGCTTTCTTT
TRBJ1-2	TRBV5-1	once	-	CASSLVSTGLSVYGYTF	TGCGCCAGCAGCTTGGTGTCCACAGGGCTGAGTGTCTATGGCTACACCTTC
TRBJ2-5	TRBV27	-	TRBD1	CASSLERTGVETQYF	TGTGCCAGCAGTTTAGAAAGGACAGGGGTAGAGACCCAGTACTTC
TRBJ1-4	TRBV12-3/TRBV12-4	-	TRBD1	CASMPGGHEKLFF	TGTGCCAGCATGCCAGGGGGCCATGAAAAACTGTTTTTT
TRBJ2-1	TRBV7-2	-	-	CASSLGRGTYNEQFF	TGTGCCAGCAGCTTAGGGAGGGGAACCTACAATGAGCAGTTCTTC
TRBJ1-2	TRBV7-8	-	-	CASSLSGRQNYGYTF	TGTGCCAGCAGCTTATCAGGCCGTCAAAACTATGGCTACACCTTC
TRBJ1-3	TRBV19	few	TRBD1	CASSTRQGSGNTIYF	TGTGCCAGTAGTACCCGACAGGGCTCTGGAAACACCATATATTTT
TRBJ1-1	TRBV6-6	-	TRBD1	CASSQNRGWRANTEAFF	TGTGCCAGCAGTCAAAACAGGGGTTGGAGAGCGAACACTGAAGCTTTCTTT
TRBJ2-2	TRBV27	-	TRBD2	CASRISGGTSHGELFF	TGTGCCAGCAGAATTAGCGGGGGGACCTCGCACGGGGAGCTGTTTTTT
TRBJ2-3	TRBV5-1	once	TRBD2	CASSLAAAGVADTQYF	TGCGCCAGCAGCTTGGCAGCAGCGGGAGTTGCAGATACGCAGTATTTT
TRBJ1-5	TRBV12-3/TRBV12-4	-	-	CASRKQSNQPQHF	TGTGCCAGCAGAAAACAGAGCAATCAGCCCCAGCATTTT
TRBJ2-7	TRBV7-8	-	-	CASSLFEGEVYEQYF	TGTGCCAGCAGCTTGTTTGAGGGAGAAGTGTACGAGCAGTACTTC
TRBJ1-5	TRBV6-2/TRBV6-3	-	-	CASSYSGSPRPQHF	TGTGCCAGCAGTTACTCAGGGAGTCCCCGGCCCCAGCATTTT
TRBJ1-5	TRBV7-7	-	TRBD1	CASTPRDRANQPQHF	TGTGCTAGCACACCTAGGGACAGGGCTAACCAGCCCCAGCATTTT
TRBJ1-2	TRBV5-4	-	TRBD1	CASTSLGQNYGYTF	TGTGCCAGCACCTCGTTGGGACAGAACTATGGCTACACCTTC
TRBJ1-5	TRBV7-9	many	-	CASSPITGSQPQHF	TGTGCCAGCAGCCCTATTACGGGGTCCCAGCCCCAGCATTTT
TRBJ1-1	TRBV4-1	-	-	CASSQGRGGENTEAFF	TGCGCCAGCAGCCAAGGAAGGGGAGGGGAGAATACTGAAGCTTTCTTT
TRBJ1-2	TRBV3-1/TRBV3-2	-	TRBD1	CASSPRTGGYGYTF	TGTGCCAGCAGCCCCAGGACAGGGGGCTATGGCTACACCTTC
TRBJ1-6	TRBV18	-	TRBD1	CASSRDRDNSPLHF	TGTGCCAGCTCACGGGACAGGGATAATTCACCCCTCCACTTT
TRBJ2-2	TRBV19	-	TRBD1	CASSRGTGQNTGELFF	TGTGCCAGTAGTAGAGGGACAGGGCAGAACACCGGGGAGCTGTTTTTT
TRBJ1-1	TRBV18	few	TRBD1	CASSADRVNTEAFF	TGTGCCAGCTCAGCGGACAGGGTCAACACTGAAGCTTTCTTT
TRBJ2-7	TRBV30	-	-	CAWTGRGSYEQYF	TGTGCCTGGACCGGAAGGGGGTCCTACGAGCAGTACTTC
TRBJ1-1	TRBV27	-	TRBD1	CASSVRQGITEAFF	TGTGCCAGCAGTGTGCGACAGGGGATCACTGAAGCTTTCTTT
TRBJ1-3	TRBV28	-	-	CASGTPEFSGNTIYF	TGTGCCAGTGGGACACCAGAGTTCTCTGGAAACACCATATATTTT
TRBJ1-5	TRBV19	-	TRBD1	CASTRGVDRVNNQPQHF	TGTGCCAGTACCAGAGGGGTGGACAGGGTAAACAATCAGCCCCAGCATTTT
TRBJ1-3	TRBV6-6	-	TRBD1	CASSDRGRGNTIYF	TGTGCCAGCAGTGACAGGGGGAGAGGAAACACCATATATTTT
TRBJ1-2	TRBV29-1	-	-	CSVEKPGVGYTF	TGCAGCGTTGAAAAGCCCGGGGTTGGCTACACCTTC
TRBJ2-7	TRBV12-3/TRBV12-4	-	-	CASSLRTMYEQYF	TGTGCCAGCAGTTTGAGGACAATGTACGAGCAGTACTTC
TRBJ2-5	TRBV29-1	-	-	CSVVRILQETQYF	TGCAGCGTTGTGAGGATACTCCAAGAGACCCAGTACTTC
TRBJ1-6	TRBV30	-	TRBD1	CAWTHPGRRGISPLHF	TGTGCCTGGACCCACCCGGGTCGCAGGGGGATTTCACCCCTCCACTTT
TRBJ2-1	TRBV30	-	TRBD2	CAWSSGRASSYNEQFF	TGTGCCTGGAGTAGCGGGAGGGCGAGCTCCTACAATGAGCAGTTCTTC
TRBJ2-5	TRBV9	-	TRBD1	CASSVGPGGAETQYF	TGTGCCAGCAGCGTAGGCCCAGGGGGCGCGGAGACCCAGTACTTC
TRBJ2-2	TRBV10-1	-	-	CASSETVPGELFF	TGCGCCAGCAGCGAGACAGTCCCCGGGGAGCTGTTTTTT
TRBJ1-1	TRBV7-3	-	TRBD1	CASSSTGTANTEAFF	TGTGCCAGCAGCTCTACCGGGACAGCTAACACTGAAGCTTTCTTT